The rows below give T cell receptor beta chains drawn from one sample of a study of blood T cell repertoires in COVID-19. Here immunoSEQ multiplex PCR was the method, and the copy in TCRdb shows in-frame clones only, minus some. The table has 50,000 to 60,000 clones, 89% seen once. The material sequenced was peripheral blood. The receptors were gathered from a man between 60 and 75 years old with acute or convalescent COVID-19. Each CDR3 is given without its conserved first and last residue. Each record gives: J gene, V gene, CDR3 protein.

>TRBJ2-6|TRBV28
ASSLAVGPGSGANVLT
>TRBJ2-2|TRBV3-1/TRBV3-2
ASSPRHSGGYGTGELF
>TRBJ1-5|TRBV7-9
ASSLGGRGQPQH
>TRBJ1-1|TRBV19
ASSIVFTVNTEAF
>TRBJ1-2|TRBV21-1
ASIPNREDYGYT
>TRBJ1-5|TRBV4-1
ASSQDAGTGRSPQH
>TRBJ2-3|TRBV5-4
ASSPSGGLEDTQY
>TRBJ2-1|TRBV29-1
SVIQGSYNEQF
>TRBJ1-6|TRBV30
AWSVQGAGSPLH
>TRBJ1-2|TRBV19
ASSMGQGIQNGYT
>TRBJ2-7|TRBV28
ASSGPGFGDEQY
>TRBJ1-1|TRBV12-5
ASGGIRGTNTEAF
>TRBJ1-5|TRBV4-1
ASSQDYRGGGLSQPQH
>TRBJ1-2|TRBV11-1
ASSHQGSGYT
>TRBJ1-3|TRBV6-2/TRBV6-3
ASSLNSASSGNTIY
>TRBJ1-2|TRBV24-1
ATSDPRGGFSGYT
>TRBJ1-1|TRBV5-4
ASSSASSEAF
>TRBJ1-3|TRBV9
ASSVGSGVGNTIY
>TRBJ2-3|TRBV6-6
ASSYSSGQGSDTQY
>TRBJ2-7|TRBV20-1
SASVLAGTPYEQY
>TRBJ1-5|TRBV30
AWSSTETHNQPQH
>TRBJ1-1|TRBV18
ASSPITGVNTEAF
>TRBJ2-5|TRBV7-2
ASSPLGVGRQETQY
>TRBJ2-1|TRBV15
ATSREPSAGDNEQF
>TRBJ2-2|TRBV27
ASKNGQGKTGELF
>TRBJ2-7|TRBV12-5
ASGLVEGSEQY
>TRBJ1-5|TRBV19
ASTKEGRLHPQH
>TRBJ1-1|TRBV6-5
ASTAGGFRTEAF
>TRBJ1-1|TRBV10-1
ATPTRRAAGTEAF
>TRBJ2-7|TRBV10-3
AIKTGTGDYEQY
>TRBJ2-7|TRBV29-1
SVVQVNSYEQY
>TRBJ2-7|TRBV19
ASSITGGPYEQY
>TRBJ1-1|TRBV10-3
AISKRGQSTEAF
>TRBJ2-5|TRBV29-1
SVWPQRGRETQY
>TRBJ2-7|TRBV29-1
SVHSTGRIYEQY
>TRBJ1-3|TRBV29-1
SVEAGNTIY
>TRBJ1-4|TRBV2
ASLTEGGAGEKLF
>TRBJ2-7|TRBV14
ASSPGTAYEQY
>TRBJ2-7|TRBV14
ASSRLTSGVSYEQY
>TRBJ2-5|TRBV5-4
ASSLRTGGRGTQY
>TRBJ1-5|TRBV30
AWSVGAGDQPQH
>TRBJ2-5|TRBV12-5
ASGLIRVETQY
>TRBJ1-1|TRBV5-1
ASSLGVQADKAF
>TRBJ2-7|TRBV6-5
ASSYSRQGIEGEQY
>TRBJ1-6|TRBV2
ASSDDGGAWSPLH
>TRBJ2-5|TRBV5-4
ASSPSGGAGETQY
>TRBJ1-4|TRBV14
ASSQEGGLNEKLF
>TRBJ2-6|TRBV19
ASSIDRVGANVLT
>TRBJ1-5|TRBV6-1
ASSEALGPYSNQPQH
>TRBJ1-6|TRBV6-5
ASTRGASYNSPLH
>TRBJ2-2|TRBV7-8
ASSLAGRRLAGGSTGELF